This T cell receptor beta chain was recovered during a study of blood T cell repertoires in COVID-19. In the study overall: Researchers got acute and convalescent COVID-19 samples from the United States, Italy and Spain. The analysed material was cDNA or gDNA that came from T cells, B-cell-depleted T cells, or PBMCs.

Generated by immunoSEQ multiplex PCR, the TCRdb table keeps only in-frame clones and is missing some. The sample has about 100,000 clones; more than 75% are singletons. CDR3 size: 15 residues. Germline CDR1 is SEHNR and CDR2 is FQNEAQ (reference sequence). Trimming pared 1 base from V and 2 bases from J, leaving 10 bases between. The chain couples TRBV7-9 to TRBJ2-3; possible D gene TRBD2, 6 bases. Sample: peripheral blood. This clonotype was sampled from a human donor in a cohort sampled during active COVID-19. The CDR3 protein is CASSLVADYTDTQYF. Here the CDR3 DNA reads TGTGCCAGCAGCTTAGTAGCGGATTACACAGATACGCAGTATTTT.